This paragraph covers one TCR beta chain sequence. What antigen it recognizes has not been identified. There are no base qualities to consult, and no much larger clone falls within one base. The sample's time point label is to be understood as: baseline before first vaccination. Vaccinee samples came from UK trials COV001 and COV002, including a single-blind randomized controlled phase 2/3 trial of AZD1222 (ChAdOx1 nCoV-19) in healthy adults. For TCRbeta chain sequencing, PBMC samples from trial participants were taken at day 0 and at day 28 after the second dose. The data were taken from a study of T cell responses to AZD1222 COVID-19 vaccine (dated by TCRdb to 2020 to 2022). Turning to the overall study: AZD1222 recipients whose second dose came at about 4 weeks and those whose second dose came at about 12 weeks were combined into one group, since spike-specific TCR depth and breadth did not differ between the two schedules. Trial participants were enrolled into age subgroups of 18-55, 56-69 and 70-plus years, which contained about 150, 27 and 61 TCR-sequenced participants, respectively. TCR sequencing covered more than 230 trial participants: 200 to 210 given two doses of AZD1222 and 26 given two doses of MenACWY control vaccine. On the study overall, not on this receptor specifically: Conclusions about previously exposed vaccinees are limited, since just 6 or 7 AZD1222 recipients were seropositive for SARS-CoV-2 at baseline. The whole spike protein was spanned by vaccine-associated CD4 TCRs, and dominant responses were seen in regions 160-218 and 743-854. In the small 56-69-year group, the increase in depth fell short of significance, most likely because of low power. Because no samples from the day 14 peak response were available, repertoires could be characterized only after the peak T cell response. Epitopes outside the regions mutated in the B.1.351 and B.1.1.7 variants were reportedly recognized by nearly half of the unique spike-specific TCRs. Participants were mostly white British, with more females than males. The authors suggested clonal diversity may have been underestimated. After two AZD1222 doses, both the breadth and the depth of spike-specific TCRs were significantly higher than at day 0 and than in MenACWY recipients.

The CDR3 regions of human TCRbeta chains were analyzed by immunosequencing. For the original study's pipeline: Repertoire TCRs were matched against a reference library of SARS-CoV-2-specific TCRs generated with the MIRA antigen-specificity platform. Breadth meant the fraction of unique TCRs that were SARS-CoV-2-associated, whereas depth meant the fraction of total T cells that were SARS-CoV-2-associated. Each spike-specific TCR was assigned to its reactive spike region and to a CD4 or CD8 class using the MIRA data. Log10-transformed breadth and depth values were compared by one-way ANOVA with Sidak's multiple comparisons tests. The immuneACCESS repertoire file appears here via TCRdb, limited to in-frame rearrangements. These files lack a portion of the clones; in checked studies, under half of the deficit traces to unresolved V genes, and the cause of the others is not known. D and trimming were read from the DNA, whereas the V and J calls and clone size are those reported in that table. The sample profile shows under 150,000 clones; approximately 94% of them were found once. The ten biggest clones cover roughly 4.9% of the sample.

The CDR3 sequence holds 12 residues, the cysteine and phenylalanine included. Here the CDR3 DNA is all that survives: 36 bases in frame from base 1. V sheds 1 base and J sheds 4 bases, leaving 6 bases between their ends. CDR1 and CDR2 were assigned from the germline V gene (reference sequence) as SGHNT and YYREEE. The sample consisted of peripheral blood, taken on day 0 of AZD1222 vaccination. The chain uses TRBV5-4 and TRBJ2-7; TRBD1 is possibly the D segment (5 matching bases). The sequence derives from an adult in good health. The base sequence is TGTGCCAGCAGCTTGACAGGATACGAGCAGTACTTC. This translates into CASSLTGYEQYF.